This TCR beta chain appears in the sequencing data of a study of tissue T cells after allogeneic stem cell transplantation. The CDR3 has 12 amino acids. The V gene's germline CDR1 is SEHNR and CDR2 FQNEAQ (reference sequence). Deletions cut 8 bases from V and 1 base from J, with 8 bases between. Comparators were a few non-transplant cancer patients without known GI disease. Comment on this clone: Its antigen remains unidentified.

Sequencing was performed with immunoSEQ multiplex PCR; in TCRdb, only in-frame clones are kept and a portion is missing. Of 4,000 to 5,000 clones in the sample, 55% to 75% are singletons; the top ten hold over 15%. General study points: Anatomically similar tissues had similar TCR repertoires within each patient. Tissue-detected TCR repertoire was only partly captured by blood and spleen T cells. The study did not identify alloreactive or antigen-specific tissue TCRs, and some clones might be persisting host cells.

Sample: tissue from the esophagus, taken at autopsy. The V call is TRBV7-9, the J call TRBJ1-1; unclear D gene. This TCR derives from a female donor older than 55 with lung cancer. The CDR3 sequence is CASPGGNTEAFF. CDR3 coding DNA: TGTGCCAGCCCCGGAGGGAACACTGAAGCTTTCTTT.